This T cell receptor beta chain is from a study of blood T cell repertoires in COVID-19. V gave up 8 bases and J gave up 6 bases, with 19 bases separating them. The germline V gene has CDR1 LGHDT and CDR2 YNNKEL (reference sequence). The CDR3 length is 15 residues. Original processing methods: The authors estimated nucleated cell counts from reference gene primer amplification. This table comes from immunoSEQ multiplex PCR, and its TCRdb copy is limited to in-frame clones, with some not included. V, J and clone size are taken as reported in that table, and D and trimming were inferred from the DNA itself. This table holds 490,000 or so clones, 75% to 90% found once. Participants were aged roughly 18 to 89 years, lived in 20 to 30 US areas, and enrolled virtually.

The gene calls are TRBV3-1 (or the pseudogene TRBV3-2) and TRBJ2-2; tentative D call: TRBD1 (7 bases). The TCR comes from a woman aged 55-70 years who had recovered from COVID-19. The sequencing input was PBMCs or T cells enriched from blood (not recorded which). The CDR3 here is CASAGNRGGSGELFF. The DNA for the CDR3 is TGTGCCAGCGCAGGGAACAGGGGAGGATCCGGGGAGCTGTTTTTT.